This T cell receptor (beta chain) appears in the sequencing data of a study of shared T cell receptors in the human thymus. CDR1 and CDR2 (germline): MNHNY, SVGAGI (reference sequence). V shed 0 bases and J 6 bases; nucleotides not matched to a gene: 4. The length of the CDR3 is 16 residues. The data were produced by immunoSEQ multiplex PCR, yet TCRdb's version contains in-frame clones alone and is incomplete. The sample has some 700,000 clones, 80% to 90% seen once. There are a few counts of this clone. These data were also reused for a study on human thymus T cells. That study reports: Resections removed during corrective heart surgery provided the thymus tissue used.

This receptor was obtained from a girl less than two years old with a congenital heart defect. Material: thymocytes. The chain employs TRBV6-6 and TRBJ1-6; 8 positions agree with TRBD1. The CDR3 DNA sequence: TGTGCCAGCAGTTACTCCCAGGGGGCCTCTAATTCACCCCTCCACTTT. Translated: CASSYSQGASNSPLHF.